Below, one T cell receptor (beta chain) is given with its context. The study recruited people aged roughly 18 to 89 years across roughly 25 US areas. Each participant's cohort was designated according to participant-reported clinical history. How the authors handled the data: The assay estimated nucleated cells by amplifying reference gene primers. Sequencing was performed with immunoSEQ multiplex PCR; in TCRdb, only in-frame clones are kept and a portion is missing. V and J calls plus clone size are reproduced from that table; the DNA served to infer D and trimming. The table shows under 400,000 clones, with roughly 85% occurring only once. The sample originates from a study of blood T cell repertoires in COVID-19. Study in general: Material from acute and convalescent COVID-19 was sourced from the United States, Italy and Spain.

The sequence came from a woman aged 40 to 50 with acute COVID-19. Sample: PBMCs or T cells enriched from blood (not recorded which).

CDR3 bases: TGTGCAACCGGAACAGGGACCGTTTCTGAAGCTTTCTTT. Translating it yields CATGTGTVSEAFF. The gene calls are TRBV2 and TRBJ1-1; D possibly corresponds to TRBD1 (6 bases). CDR1 SNHLY and CDR2 FYNNEI come from the germline V gene. The CDR3 is 13 amino acids.